These T cell receptor beta chains were read from a single sample in a study of T cell responses to AZD1222 COVID-19 vaccine. Using immunoSEQ multiplex PCR, the repertoire was profiled, and TCRdb retains in-frame clones only, with some absent. Seen here are around 140,000 clones, over 75% observed once, and the top ten hold under 5.5%. The source material was peripheral blood, sampled 28 days after the second dose of the MenACWY control vaccine. The receptors come from an adult who received the MenACWY meningococcal vaccine as a control. Both conserved end residues are trimmed from each CDR3.

cdr3_length j_call v_call cdr3_aa
11 TRBJ1-1 TRBV11-3 ASSFRENTEAF
14 TRBJ1-2 TRBV5-1 ASSLPETGINYGYT
12 TRBJ1-2 TRBV28 ASSLEEGKYGYT
13 TRBJ1-5 TRBV21-1 ASKRGDYSNQPQH
13 TRBJ2-7 TRBV29-1 SVEARDRGLYEQY
14 TRBJ1-1 TRBV11-1 ASSLGRGIDRTEAF
12 TRBJ1-4 TRBV6-1 ASSEAGGFEKLF
12 TRBJ1-3 TRBV19 ASRLGTSGNTIY
13 TRBJ2-1 TRBV7-2 ASSLAAGFYNEQF
11 TRBJ2-5 TRBV4-2 ASKGATQETQY
17 TRBJ2-4 TRBV3-1/TRBV3-2 ASSQDTREAPIAKNIQY
15 TRBJ2-3 TRBV29-1 SVEGGALAGHTDTQY
12 TRBJ1-1 TRBV6-5 AKFRASMNTEAF
9 TRBJ1-3 TRBV2 ATGIGNTIY
14 TRBJ1-1 TRBV7-2 ASSLYPQAMNTEAF
9 TRBJ1-1 TRBV2 ASTRETEAF